The 22 T cell receptor beta chains listed next were all sequenced from one sample in a study of graft-versus-host responses after intestinal transplantation. Measured with immunoSEQ multiplex PCR; TCRdb has only the in-frame clones, and not every one. The sample has tens of thousands of clones; over 85% are singletons. Sequencing was performed on PBMCs, taken 26 days after transplant. All receptors derive from a human patient who received an intestinal transplant, so some T cells may come from the graft donor.

The count of this clone is one. J is TRBJ1-1 and V is TRBV7-9; D not resolved. Per the germline V gene, CDR1 is SEHNR and CDR2 is FQNEAQ (reference sequence). V lost 6 bases, J lost 4 bases, and 9 bases lay in between. The CDR3 has 12 amino acids. In DNA, the CDR3 is TGTGCCAGCAGGCTTACAACCACTGAAGCTTTCTTT. Residues: CASRLTTTEAFF.

Only one count was recorded for this clone. This rearrangement joins TRBV27 to TRBJ1-5; no clear D. The length of the CDR3 is 14 residues. Looked up from germline, CDR1 is MNHEY and CDR2 is SMNVEV (reference sequence). Trimming took 6 bases from V and 4 from J, leaving 13 bases between them. The CDR3 loop is CASSPSPGNQPQHF. CDR3 DNA sequence: TGTGCCAGCAGCCCCAGTCCCGGGAATCAGCCCCAGCATTTT.

The chain joins TRBV19 to TRBJ1-2, with 7 nucleotides matching TRBD1. V lost 4 bases and J lost 3; bases outside the gene matches: 8. Germline values: CDR1 LNHDA, CDR2 SQIVND (reference sequence). CDR3 length: 15 amino acids. The CDR3 region is CASSTLQGRHYGYTF. The CDR3 region has the DNA TGTGCCAGTAGTACCCTACAGGGGCGGCACTATGGCTACACCTTC.

The rearrangement uses TRBV4-3 and TRBJ1-5; no clear D. Germline lookup yields CDR1 LGHNA and CDR2 YSLEER. The CDR3 sequence is 15 residues long. The V end was cut by 0 bases, the J end by 0 bases, with 6 bases between. The CDR3 sequence: CASSQDFNSNQPQHF. CDR3 in DNA: TGCGCCAGCAGCCAAGACTTTAATAGCAATCAGCCCCAGCATTTT.

The chain carries TRBV7-8 and TRBJ2-1; 8 bases line up with TRBD2. The germline V gene encodes CDR1 SGHVS and CDR2 FQNEAQ. The trim removed 5 bases at V and 4 bases at J, leaving 7 bases unmatched. The CDR3 has 15 amino acids. CDR3 loop: CASSLSGGAYNEQFF. The CDR3 DNA reads TGTGCCAGCAGCCTAAGCGGGGGAGCTTACAATGAGCAGTTCTTC. The full variable domain, completed using reference TRBV7-8 and TRBJ2-1, is GAGVSQSPRYKVAKRGQDVALRCDPISGHVSLFWYQQALGQGPEFLTYFQNEAQLDKSGLPSDRFFAERPEGSVSTLKIQRTQQEDSAVYLCASSLSGGAYNEQFFGPGTRLTVL.

V gene TRBV27 combines with J gene TRBJ2-3; D unresolved. The V end was cut by 3 bases, the J end by 4 bases, with 14 bases between. This CDR3 comprises 15 residues. CDR1 and CDR2 from the germline V gene are MNHEY and SMNVEV (reference sequence). The chain's CDR3 is CASSLGPPAADTQYF. CDR3 nucleotides: TGTGCCAGCAGTTTGGGCCCCCCGGCCGCAGATACGCAGTATTTT.

The J gene is TRBJ2-7, the V gene TRBV28, with a weak D call TRBD2 (5 bases). The CDR3 consists of 12 residues. The germline V gene has CDR1 MDHEN and CDR2 SYDVKM. V was pared by 6 bases and J by 7 bases, with 13 bases between. The CDR3 here is CASSPTGGEQYF. DNA of the CDR3: TGTGCCAGCAGCCCCACCGGAGGAGAGCAGTACTTC. Full variable domain (outside the CDR3, taken from reference TRBV28 and TRBJ2-7): DVKVTQSSRYLVKRTGEKVFLECVQDMDHENMFWYRQDPGLGLRLIYFSYDVKMKEKGDIPEGYSVSREKKERFSLILESASTNQTSMYLCASSPTGGEQYFGPGTRLTVT.

The chain recombines TRBV6-5 with TRBJ2-3; D is possibly TRBD1 (6 bases). The CDR3 spans 14 residues. Looked up from germline, CDR1 is MNHEY and CDR2 is SVGAGI. Trimming shortened V by 0 bases and J by 3 bases, and 7 bases separated the two germline ends. The CDR3 loop reads CASSYSQGTDTQYF. CDR3 DNA: TGTGCCAGCAGTTACTCGCAGGGGACAGATACGCAGTATTTT.

This clone was seen just once. This chain joins TRBV30 and TRBJ2-3, with TRBD2 matching over 11 bases. J gave up 1 base and V 0 bases, and 9 bases lay outside the gene matches. The length of the CDR3 is 18 residues. CDR1 and CDR2 (germline): GTSNPN, SVGIG (reference sequence). Written as DNA, the CDR3 is TGTGCCTGGAGTGTACCTAGCGGGGGGCCCGGAGGCACAGATACGCAGTATTTT. Protein product: CAWSVPSGGPGGTDTQYF.

Details on this clone: This same CDR3 is encoded by further DNA sequences in the sample. The rearrangement joins TRBV5-1 to TRBJ1-1, with unresolved D. V lost 0 bases to trimming and J lost 1 base, with 7 bases between them. Per germline, CDR1 SGHRS and CDR2 YFSETQ. The CDR3 has 14 residues. CDR3 sequence (DNA): TGCGCCAGCAGCTTGGGAGCTGGGAACACTGAAGCTTTCTTT. Protein product: CASSLGAGNTEAFF.

This chain's CDR3 is CAWSVHLSNQPQHF. The CDR3 nucleotides are TGTGCCTGGAGTGTACATCTGAGCAATCAGCCCCAGCATTTT. The rearrangement uses TRBV30 and TRBJ1-5; no reliable D call. V gave up 0 bases and J gave up 1 base, with 7 bases separating them. The V gene's germline CDR1 is GTSNPN and CDR2 SVGIG (reference sequence). The CDR3 totals 14 residues.

This chain links TRBV15 with TRBJ1-5; no reliable D call. V gave up 1 base and J gave up 3 bases, with 13 bases separating them. Germline CDR1 LNHNV, CDR2 YYDKDF (reference sequence). This CDR3 has 16 residues. The CDR3 sequence: CATSRVGDSYNQPQHF. The DNA for the CDR3 is TGTGCCACCAGCAGAGTCGGGGATAGCTACAATCAGCCCCAGCATTTT. Full variable domain (missing parts from reference TRBV15 and TRBJ1-5): DAMVIQNPRYQVTQFGKPVTLSCSQTLNHNVMYWYQQKSSQAPKLLFHYYDKDFNNEADTPDNFQSRRPNTSFCFLDIRSPGLGDTAMYLCATSRVGDSYNQPQHFGDGTRLSIL.

This clone was observed once. One end of the junction is discordant with germline, which a read error may explain. The rearrangement uses TRBV7-7 and TRBJ2-1; 9 nucleotides align to TRBD2. CDR3 length: 16 residues. Germline-derived CDR1 and CDR2 are SSHAT and FNYEAQ (reference sequence). As DNA, the CDR3 is TGTGCTAGCAGCTTACGTAGCGGGGGAACATCCAATGAGCAGTTCTTC. It codes for CASSLRSGGTSNEQFF.

This chain joins TRBV27 and TRBJ1-6, with TRBD1 identical over 8 bases. Germline CDR1 reads MNHEY; CDR2 reads SMNVEV (reference sequence). The ends lost 7 bases at V and 10 bases at J; junction bases unmatched: 9. This CDR3 has 14 residues. The CDR3 coding sequence is TGTGCCAGCACCACGGACAGGGTCCCATCACCCCTCCACTTT. This encodes CASTTDRVPSPLHF.

The chain combines TRBV6-1 with TRBJ2-2, with 7 positions matching TRBD2. From germline, CDR1 is MNHNS and CDR2 SASEGT. The CDR3 covers 16 residues. V lost 2 bases, J lost 5 bases, and 8 bases stayed unmatched. The CDR3 loop reads CASSEPAGLPTGELFF. CDR3 DNA sequence: TGTGCCAGCAGTGAACCAGCGGGGCTTCCGACCGGGGAGCTGTTTTTT.

Sample share makes this clone medium-sized. The V call is TRBV28, the J call TRBJ2-7; the match to TRBD1 covers 9 bases. The CDR3 is 16 residues long. V trimming: 3 bases; J trimming: 4 bases; junction bases outside the gene matches: 10. Per the germline V gene, CDR1 is MDHEN and CDR2 is SYDVKM. The DNA for the CDR3 is TGTGCCAGCAGTTTGGTGGGACAGGGACCAGAGTACGAGCAGTACGTC. Encoded protein: CASSLVGQGPEYEQYV.

Only one count was recorded for this clone. This chain uses TRBV4-2 with TRBJ1-1; TRBD1 is a possible D gene (5 bases). The V gene lost 0 bases and the J gene lost 0 bases, with 11 bases spanning the gap. Per germline, CDR1 LGHNA and CDR2 YNFKEQ. The CDR3 is 16 amino acids. CDR3 bases: TGTGCCAGCAGCCAAGATATAGGCAGGGTGAACACTGAAGCTTTCTTT. Its protein product is CASSQDIGRVNTEAFF.

The chain is built from TRBV9 and TRBJ2-5; maybe TRBD2 (5 bases). The V gene lost 4 bases and the J gene lost 2 bases, with 18 bases spanning the gap. The CDR3 extends over 16 amino acids. Germline V lookup: CDR1 SGDLS, CDR2 YYNGEE. For the CDR3, the DNA is TGTGCCAGCAGCCCCTCTACGGGGAAGGGACAAGAGACCCAGTACTTC. Encoded protein: CASSPSTGKGQETQYF.

The chain carries TRBV29-1 and TRBJ1-5, with 11 bases fitting TRBD1. V dropped 5 bases and J dropped 4; count of bases not matched to a gene: 4. The CDR3 has 14 amino acids. The V gene's germline CDR1 is SQVTM and CDR2 ANQGSEA. The CDR3 sequence is CSVSGTGGNQPQHF. In nucleotides, the CDR3 is TGCAGCGTTTCCGGGACAGGGGGAAATCAGCCCCAGCATTTT.

The V and J genes are TRBV28 and TRBJ1-2; D unresolved. Germline V CDR1 and CDR2: MDHEN, SYDVKM. The CDR3 consists of 14 residues. Trimming took off 3 bases at V and 4 bases at J, with 12 bases between the two ends. The CDR3, as DNA: TGTGCCAGCAGTTTCAGACTTTCTGCCTATGGCTACACCTTC. Its translation: CASSFRLSAYGYTF.

The chain joins TRBV15 to TRBJ1-5; the D is unclear. The CDR3 covers 19 residues. CDR1 and CDR2 from the germline V gene are LNHNV and YYDKDF (reference sequence). Trimming stripped 0 bases from V and 0 bases from J, with 18 bases between. CDR3 sequence reads: CATSRDPLRVRYSNQPQHF. The CDR3 DNA is TGTGCCACCAGCAGAGACCCCTTGCGGGTTAGATATAGCAATCAGCCCCAGCATTTT.

V and J are TRBV14 and TRBJ2-7; a weak D match, TRBD2 (5 bases). Trimming took 4 bases from V and 2 from J, leaving 9 bases between them. The CDR3 is made up of 13 amino acids. Germline CDR1 SGHDN, CDR2 FVKESK. CDR3 protein: CASSRTLPYEQYF. The CDR3 region has the DNA TGTGCCAGCAGCCGGACTCTCCCCTACGAGCAGTACTTC. The variable domain in full, completed from reference TRBV14 and TRBJ2-7, reads EAGVTQFPSHSVIEKGQTVTLRCDPISGHDNLYWYRRVMGKEIKFLLHFVKESKQDESGMPNNRFLAERTGGTYSTLKVQPAELEDSGVYFCASSRTLPYEQYFGPGTRLTVT.